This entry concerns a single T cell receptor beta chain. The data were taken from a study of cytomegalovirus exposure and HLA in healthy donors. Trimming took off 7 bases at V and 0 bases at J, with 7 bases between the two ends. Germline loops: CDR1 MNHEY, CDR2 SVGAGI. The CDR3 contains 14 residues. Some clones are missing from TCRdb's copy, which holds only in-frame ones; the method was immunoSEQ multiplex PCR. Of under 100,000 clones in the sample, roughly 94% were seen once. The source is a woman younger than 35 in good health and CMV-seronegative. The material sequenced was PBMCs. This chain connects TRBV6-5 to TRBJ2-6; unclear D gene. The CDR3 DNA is TGTGCCAGCACTCTCGGCTCTGGGGCCAACGTCCTGACTTTC. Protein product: CASTLGSGANVLTF.